Detailed here is one T cell receptor beta chain. Its antigen is unknown. The PCR employed 60 Vbeta primers together with 13 Jbeta primers. The data were produced by immunoSEQ multiplex PCR, yet TCRdb's version contains in-frame clones alone and is incomplete. The table has more than 95,000 clones, roughly 78% seen once. The donors (healthy individuals) were bone marrow donors. The sample is drawn from a study of cytomegalovirus exposure and HLA in healthy donors. Findings of the study overall: Roughly uniform sequencing depth across donors was assumed, possibly incorrectly. The study recorded fewer than 200 TCR beta chains that were cytomegalovirus-associated.

Source material: PBMCs. This TCR was recovered from a man under 40 in good health and CMV-seropositive.

For the CDR3, the DNA is TGCGCCAGCAGCCAAGACGAGGGCAATCAGCCCCAGCATTTT. Protein: CASSQDEGNQPQHF. This chain uses TRBV4-1 with TRBJ1-5, with D unclear. Germline CDR1 MGHRA, CDR2 YSYEKL. Trimming stripped 0 bases from V and 2 bases from J, with 5 bases between. This CDR3 comprises 14 residues.